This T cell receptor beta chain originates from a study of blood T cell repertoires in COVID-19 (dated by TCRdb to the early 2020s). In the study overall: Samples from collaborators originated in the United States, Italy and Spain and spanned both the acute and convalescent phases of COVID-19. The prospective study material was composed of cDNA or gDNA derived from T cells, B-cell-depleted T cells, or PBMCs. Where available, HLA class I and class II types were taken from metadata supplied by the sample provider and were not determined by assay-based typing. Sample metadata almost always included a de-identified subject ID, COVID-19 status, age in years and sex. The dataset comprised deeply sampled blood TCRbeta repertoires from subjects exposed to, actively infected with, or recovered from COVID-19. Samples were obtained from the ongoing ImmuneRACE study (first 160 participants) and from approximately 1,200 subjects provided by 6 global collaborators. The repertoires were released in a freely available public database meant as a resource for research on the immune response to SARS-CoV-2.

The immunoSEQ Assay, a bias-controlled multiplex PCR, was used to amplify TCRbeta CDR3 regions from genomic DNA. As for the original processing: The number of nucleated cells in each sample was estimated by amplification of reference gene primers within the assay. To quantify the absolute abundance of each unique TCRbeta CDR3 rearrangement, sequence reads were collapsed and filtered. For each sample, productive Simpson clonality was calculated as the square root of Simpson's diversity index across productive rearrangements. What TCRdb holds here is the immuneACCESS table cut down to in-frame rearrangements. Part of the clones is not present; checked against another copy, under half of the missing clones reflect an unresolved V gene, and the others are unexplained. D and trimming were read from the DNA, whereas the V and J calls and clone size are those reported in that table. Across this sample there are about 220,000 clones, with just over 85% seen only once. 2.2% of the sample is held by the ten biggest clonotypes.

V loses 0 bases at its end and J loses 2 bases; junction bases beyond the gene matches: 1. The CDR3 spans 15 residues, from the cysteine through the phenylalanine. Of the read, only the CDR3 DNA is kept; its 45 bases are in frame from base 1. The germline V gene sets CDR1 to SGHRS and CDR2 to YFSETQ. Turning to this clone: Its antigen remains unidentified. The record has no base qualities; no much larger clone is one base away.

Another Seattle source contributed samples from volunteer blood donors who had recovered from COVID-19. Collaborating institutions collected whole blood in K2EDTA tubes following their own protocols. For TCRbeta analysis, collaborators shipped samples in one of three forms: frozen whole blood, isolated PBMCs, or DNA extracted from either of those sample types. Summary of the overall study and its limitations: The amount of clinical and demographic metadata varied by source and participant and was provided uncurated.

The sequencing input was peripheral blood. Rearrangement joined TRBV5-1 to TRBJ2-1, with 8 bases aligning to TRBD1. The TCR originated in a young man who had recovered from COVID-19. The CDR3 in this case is CASSLVTGAYNEQFF. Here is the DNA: TGCGCCAGCAGCTTGGTGACAGGGGCCTACAATGAGCAGTTCTTC.